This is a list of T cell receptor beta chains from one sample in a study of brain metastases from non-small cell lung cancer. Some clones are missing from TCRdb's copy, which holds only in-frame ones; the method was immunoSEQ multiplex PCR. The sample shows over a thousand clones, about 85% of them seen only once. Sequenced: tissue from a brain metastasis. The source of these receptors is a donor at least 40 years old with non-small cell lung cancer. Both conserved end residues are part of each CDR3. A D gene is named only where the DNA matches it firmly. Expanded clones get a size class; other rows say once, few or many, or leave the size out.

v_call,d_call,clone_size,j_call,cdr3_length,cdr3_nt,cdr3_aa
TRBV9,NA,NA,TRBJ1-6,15,TGTGCCAGCAGCGTAGACTTGGACTATAATTCACCCCTCCACTTT,CASSVDLDYNSPLHF
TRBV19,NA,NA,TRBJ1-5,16,TGTGCCAGTAGTATTATCCGAACAGATAGCAATCAGCCCCAGCATTTT,CASSIIRTDSNQPQHF
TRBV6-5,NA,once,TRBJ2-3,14,TGTGCCAGCCGAAAGACGGGGAGCACAGATACGCAGTATTTT,CASRKTGSTDTQYF
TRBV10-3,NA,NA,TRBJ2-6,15,TGTGCCATCAGTTCGGACACCTCTGGGGCCAACGTCCTGACTTTC,CAISSDTSGANVLTF
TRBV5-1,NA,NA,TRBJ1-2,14,TGCGCCAGCAGCTCATTGATGGATAACTATGGCTACACTTTC,CASSSLMDNYGYTF
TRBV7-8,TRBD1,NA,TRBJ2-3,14,TGTGCCAGCAGCCCAACAGGGGGCACAGATACACAGTATTTT,CASSPTGGTDTQYF
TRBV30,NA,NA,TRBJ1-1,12,TGTGCCTGGAGTCCACTCGGGGGTGAAGCTTTCTTT,CAWSPLGGEAFF
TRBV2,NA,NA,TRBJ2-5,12,TGTGCCAGCAGGTCAGGGATAGAGACCCAGTACTTC,CASRSGIETQYF
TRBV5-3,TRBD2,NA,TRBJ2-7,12,TGTGCCAGCCAAGCGGGGTCCTACGAGCAGTACTTC,CASQAGSYEQYF
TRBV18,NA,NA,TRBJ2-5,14,TGTGCCAGCTCACCACCCACTAGCCGGGAGACCCAGTACTTC,CASSPPTSRETQYF
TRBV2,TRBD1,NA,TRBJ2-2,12,TGTGCCAGCAGCGGACAGGCCGGGGAGCTGTTTTTT,CASSGQAGELFF